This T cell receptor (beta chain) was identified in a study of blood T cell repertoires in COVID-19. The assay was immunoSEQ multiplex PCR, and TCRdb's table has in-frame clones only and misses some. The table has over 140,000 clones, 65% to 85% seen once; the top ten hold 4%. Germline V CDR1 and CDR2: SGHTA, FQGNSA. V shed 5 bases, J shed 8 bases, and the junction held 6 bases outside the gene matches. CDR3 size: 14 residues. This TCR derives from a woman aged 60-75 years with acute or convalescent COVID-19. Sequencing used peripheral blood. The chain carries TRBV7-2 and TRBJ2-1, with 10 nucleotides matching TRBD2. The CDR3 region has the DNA TGTGCCAGCAGCCCGGGACTAGCGAACGATGAGCAGTTCTTC. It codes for CASSPGLANDEQFF.